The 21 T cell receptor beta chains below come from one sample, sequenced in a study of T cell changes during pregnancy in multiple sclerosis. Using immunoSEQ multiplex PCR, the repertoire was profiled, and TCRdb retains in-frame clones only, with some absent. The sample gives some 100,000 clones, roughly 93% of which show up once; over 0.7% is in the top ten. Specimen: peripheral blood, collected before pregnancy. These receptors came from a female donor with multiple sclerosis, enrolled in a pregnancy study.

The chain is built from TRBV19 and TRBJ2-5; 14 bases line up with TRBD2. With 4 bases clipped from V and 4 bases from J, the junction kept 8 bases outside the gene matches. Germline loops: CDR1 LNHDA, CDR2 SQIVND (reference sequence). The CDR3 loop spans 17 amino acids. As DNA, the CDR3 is TGTGCCAGTAGTACCCCGACTAGCGGGAGGGGAGGAGAGACCCAGTACTTC. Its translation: CASSTPTSGRGGETQYF.

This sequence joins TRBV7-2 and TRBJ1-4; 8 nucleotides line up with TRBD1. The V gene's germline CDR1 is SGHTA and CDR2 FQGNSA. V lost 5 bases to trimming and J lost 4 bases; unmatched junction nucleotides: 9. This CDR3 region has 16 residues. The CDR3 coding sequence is TGTGCCAGCAGCCCAGGGACAGGAGGGAATAATGAAAAACTGTTTTTT. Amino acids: CASSPGTGGNNEKLFF.

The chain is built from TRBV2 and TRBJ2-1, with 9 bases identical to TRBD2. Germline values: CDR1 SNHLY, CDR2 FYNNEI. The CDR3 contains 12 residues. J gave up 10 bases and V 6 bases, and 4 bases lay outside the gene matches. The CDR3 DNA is TGTGCCAGCAGGGTAGCGGGAGTGGAGCAGTTCTTC. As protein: CASRVAGVEQFF.

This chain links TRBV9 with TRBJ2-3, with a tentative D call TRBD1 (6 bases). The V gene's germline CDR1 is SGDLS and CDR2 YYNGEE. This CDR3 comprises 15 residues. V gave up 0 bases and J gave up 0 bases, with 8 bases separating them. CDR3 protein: CASSVVDSSTDTQYF. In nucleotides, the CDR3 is TGTGCCAGCAGCGTAGTGGACAGTAGCACAGATACGCAGTATTTT.

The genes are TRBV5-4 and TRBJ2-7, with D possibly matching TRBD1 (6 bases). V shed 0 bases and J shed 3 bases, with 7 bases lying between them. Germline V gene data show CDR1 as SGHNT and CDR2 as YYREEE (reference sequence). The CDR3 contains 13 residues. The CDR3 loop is CASSLVGGYEQYF. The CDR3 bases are TGTGCCAGCAGCTTGGTAGGGGGCTACGAGCAGTACTTC.

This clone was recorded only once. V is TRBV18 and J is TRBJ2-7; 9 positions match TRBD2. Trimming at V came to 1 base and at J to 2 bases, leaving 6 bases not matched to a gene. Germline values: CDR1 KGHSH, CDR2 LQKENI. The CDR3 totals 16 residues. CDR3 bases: TGTGCCAGCTCACCACTAGCGGGAGAACTCGCCTACGAGCAGTACTTC. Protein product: CASSPLAGELAYEQYF. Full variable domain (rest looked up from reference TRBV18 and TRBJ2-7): NAGVMQNPRHLVRRRGQEARLRCSPMKGHSHVYWYRQLPEEGLKFMVYLQKENIIDESGMPKERFSAEFPKEGPSILRIQQVVRGDSAAYFCASSPLAGELAYEQYFGPGTRLTVT.

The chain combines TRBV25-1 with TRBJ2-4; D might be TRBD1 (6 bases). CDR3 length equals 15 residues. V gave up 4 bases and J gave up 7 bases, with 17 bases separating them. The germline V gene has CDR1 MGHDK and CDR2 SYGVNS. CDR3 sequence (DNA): TGTGCCAGCAGTGGTGACGACAGGCCCTTGAACATTCAGTACTTC. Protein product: CASSGDDRPLNIQYF.

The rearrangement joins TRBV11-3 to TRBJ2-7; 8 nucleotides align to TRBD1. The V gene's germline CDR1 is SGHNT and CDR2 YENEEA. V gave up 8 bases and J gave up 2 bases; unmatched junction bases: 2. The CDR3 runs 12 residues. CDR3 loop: CASGQGPYEQYF. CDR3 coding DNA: TGTGCCAGCGGACAGGGCCCCTACGAGCAGTACTTC.

The chain's CDR3 is CASSPGLAGGETQYF. The CDR3 DNA is TGTGCCAGCAGCCCGGGACTAGCGGGAGGAGAGACCCAGTACTTC. The V and J genes are TRBV11-2 and TRBJ2-5, with 15 bases that match TRBD2. Germline V lookup: CDR1 SGHAT, CDR2 FQNNGV. This CDR3 region has 15 residues. J gave up 4 bases and V 5 bases, and 2 bases lay outside the gene matches.

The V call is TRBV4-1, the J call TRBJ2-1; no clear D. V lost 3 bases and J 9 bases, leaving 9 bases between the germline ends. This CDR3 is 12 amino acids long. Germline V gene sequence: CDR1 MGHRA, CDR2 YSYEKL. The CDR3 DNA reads TGCGCCAGCAGCCAGGCTCCAGGTGAGCAGTTCTTC. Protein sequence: CASSQAPGEQFF.

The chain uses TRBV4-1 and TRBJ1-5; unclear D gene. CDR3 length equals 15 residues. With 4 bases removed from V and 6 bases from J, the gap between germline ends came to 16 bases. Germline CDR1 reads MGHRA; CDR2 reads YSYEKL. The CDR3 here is CASSLYEGVSQPQHF. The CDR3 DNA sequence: TGCGCCAGCAGCCTTTATGAGGGTGTAAGTCAGCCCCAGCATTTT.

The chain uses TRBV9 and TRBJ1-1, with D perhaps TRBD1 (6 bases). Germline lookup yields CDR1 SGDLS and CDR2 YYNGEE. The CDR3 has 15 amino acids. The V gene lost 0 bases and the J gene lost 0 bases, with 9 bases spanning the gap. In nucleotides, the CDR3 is TGTGCCAGCAGCGTAGGGACAGTGATGAACACTGAAGCTTTCTTT. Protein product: CASSVGTVMNTEAFF. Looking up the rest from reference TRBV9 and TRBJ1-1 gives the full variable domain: DSGVTQTPKHLITATGQRVTLRCSPRSGDLSVYWYQQSLDQGLQFLIQYYNGEERAKGNILERFSAQQFPDLHSELNLSSLELGDSALYFCASSVGTVMNTEAFFGQGTRLTVV.

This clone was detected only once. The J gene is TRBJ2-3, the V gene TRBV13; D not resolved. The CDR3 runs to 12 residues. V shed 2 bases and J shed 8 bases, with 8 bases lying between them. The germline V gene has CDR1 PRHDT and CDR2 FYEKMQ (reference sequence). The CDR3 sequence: CASSLRSRTQYF. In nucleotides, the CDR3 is TGTGCCAGCAGCTTACGATCGCGTACGCAGTATTTT.

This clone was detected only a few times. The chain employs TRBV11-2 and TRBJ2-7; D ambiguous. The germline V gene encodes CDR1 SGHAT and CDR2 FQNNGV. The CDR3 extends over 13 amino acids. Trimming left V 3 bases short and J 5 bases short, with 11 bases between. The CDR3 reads CASSFSTSDEQYF. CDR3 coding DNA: TGTGCCAGCAGCTTTTCTACAAGCGACGAGCAGTACTTC.

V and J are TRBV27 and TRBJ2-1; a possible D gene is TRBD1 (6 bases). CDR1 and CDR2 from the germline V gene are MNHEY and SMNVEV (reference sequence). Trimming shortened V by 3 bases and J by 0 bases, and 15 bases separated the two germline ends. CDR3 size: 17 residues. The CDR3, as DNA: TGTGCCAGCAGTTTGGGAAACAGGGTTCCCTCCTACAATGAGCAGTTCTTC. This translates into CASSLGNRVPSYNEQFF.

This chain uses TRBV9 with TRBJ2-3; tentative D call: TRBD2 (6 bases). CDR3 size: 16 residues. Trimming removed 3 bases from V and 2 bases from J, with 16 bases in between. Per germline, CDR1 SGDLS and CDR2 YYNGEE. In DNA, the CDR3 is TGTGCCAGCAGCGGGGAAGGAGGGCGGCCCACAGATACGCAGTATTTT. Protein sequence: CASSGEGGRPTDTQYF. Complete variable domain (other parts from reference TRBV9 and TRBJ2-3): DSGVTQTPKHLITATGQRVTLRCSPRSGDLSVYWYQQSLDQGLQFLIQYYNGEERAKGNILERFSAQQFPDLHSELNLSSLELGDSALYFCASSGEGGRPTDTQYFGPGTRLTVL.

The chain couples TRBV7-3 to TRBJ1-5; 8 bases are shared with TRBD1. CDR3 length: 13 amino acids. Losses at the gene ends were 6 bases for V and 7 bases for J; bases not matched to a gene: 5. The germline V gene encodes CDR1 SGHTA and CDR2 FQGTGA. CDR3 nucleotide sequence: TGTGCCAGCAGTCGGGCAGGGGGCCAGCCCCAGCATTTT. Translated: CASSRAGGQPQHF.

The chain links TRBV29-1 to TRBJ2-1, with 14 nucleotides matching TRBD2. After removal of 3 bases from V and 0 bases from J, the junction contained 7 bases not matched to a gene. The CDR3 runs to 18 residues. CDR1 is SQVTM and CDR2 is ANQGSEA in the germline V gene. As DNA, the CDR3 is TGCAGCGTTGAGGGACTAGCGGGAGCATATAGCTCCTACAATGAGCAGTTCTTC. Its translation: CSVEGLAGAYSSYNEQFF.

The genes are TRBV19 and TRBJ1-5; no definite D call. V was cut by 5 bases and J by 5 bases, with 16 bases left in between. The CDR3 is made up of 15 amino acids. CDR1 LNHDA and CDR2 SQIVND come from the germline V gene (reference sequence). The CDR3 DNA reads TGTGCCAGTAGTCAACAGCTCGGGATGGATCAGCCCCAGCATTTT. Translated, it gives CASSQQLGMDQPQHF.

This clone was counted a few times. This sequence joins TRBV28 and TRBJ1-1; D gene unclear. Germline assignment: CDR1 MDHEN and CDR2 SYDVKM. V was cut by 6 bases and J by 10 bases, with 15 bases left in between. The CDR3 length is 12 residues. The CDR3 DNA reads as TGTGCCAGCAGCCTGAAACCAGGTACAGCTTTCTTT. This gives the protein CASSLKPGTAFF.

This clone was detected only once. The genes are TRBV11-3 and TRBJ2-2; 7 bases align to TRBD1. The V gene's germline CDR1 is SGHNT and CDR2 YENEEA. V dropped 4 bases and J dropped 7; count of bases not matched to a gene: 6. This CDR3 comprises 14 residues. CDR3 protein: CASSWGTADGELFF. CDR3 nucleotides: TGTGCCAGCAGCTGGGGGACAGCGGACGGGGAGCTGTTTTTT.